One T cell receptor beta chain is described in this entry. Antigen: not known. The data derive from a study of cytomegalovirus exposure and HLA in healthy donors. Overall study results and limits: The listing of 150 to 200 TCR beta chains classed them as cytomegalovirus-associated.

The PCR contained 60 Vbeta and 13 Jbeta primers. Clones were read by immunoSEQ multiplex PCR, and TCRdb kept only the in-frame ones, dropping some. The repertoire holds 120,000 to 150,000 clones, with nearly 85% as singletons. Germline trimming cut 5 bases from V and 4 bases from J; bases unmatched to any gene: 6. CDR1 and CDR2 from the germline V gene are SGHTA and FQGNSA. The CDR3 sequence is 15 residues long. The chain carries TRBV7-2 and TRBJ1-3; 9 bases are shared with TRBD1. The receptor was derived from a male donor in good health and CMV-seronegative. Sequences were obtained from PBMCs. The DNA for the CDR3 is TGTGCCAGCAGCCAAGGACAGGGGCAAGGAAACACCATATATTTT. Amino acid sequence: CASSQGQGQGNTIYF.